Below, 18 T cell receptor beta chains from the same sample are listed, as sequenced in a study of OX40 agonist ivuxolimab in advanced cancers. Profiled with immunoSEQ multiplex PCR; TCRdb holds only in-frame clones, not every one. There are tens of thousands of clones in the sample; about 90% occur only once, and less than 30% lies in the top ten. Here the sequenced sample was CD4+ or CD8+ T cells sorted from blood, taken in a trial of the OX40 agonist ivuxolimab. The receptors were sampled from an adult with an advanced solid tumor such as melanoma, head and neck, liver or kidney cancer.

This sequence joins TRBV4-1 and TRBJ1-1, with D tentatively TRBD1 (5 bases). Germline values: CDR1 MGHRA, CDR2 YSYEKL. CDR3 length: 15 amino acids. The V end was cut by 4 bases, the J end by 1 base, with 13 bases between. The CDR3 DNA reads as TGCGCCAGCAGCCCCCCCCCGGGGGGGAACACTGAAGCTTTCTTT. Protein sequence: CASSPPPGGNTEAFF.

In its sample, this clone was seen once. The chain joins TRBV7-8 to TRBJ2-3; 8 bases agree with TRBD1. Germline V lookup: CDR1 SGHVS, CDR2 FQNEAQ. J lost 6 bases, V lost 5 bases, and 7 bases had no gene match. The CDR3 has 14 amino acids. Here the CDR3 reads CASSHDDRGDTQYF. The CDR3 nucleotides are TGTGCCAGCAGCCATGATGACAGGGGTGATACGCAGTATTTT. The entire variable domain, with the rest obtained from reference TRBV7-8 and TRBJ2-3, is as follows: GAGVSQSPRYKVAKRGQDVALRCDPISGHVSLFWYQQALGQGPEFLTYFQNEAQLDKSGLPSDRFFAERPEGSVSTLKIQRTQQEDSAVYLCASSHDDRGDTQYFGPGTRLTVL.

This clone has more than one count but fewer than ten. The chain links TRBV4-1 to TRBJ1-2; 10 nucleotides line up with TRBD1. The CDR3 is made up of 13 amino acids. Per the germline V gene, CDR1 is MGHRA and CDR2 is YSYEKL. The junction had 5 bases not matched to a gene; V was cut back by 6 bases and J by 7 bases. In DNA, the CDR3 is TGCGCCAGCAGTCGACAGGGGGCACTTGGCTACACCTTC. This translates into CASSRQGALGYTF.

This chain connects TRBV28 to TRBJ1-5; tentatively, D is TRBD1 (5 bases). CDR3 length: 13 amino acids. CDR1 MDHEN and CDR2 SYDVKM come from the germline V gene. The V end was cut by 8 bases, the J end by 4 bases, with 12 bases between. CDR3 sequence reads: CASHGGGNQPQHF. As DNA, the CDR3 is TGTGCCAGCCACGGCGGGGGAAATCAGCCCCAGCATTTT.

J is TRBJ2-3 and V is TRBV25-1, with TRBD2 as a possible D gene (5 bases). The CDR3 extends over 15 amino acids. In germline, CDR1 is MGHDK, CDR2 SYGVNS. Trimming removed 2 bases from V and 1 base from J, with 10 bases in between. CDR3 DNA sequence: TGTGCCAGCAGTGAACGACTAAAACGCACAGATACGCAGTATTTT. Residues: CASSERLKRTDTQYF.

V usage is TRBV7-3 and J usage is TRBJ2-3, with 7 bases identical to TRBD2. Trimming took 4 bases from V and 6 from J; bases not matched to a gene: 13. Germline lookup yields CDR1 SGHTA and CDR2 FQGTGA. This CDR3 contains 16 residues. CDR3 DNA: TGTGCCAGCAGCTCAACGAAAACGGGAGGTGGGGATACGCAGTATTTT. It specifies CASSSTKTGGGDTQYF.

The CDR3 protein is CASSGTSGSREQYF. In DNA form, the CDR3 reads TGTGCCAGCAGCGGGACTAGCGGGAGCCGCGAGCAGTACTTC. V and J are TRBV13 and TRBJ2-7; the match to TRBD2 covers 14 bases. J lost 6 bases, V lost 5 bases, and 3 bases had no gene match. The germline V gene encodes CDR1 PRHDT and CDR2 FYEKMQ (reference sequence). The CDR3 contains 14 residues. Full variable domain (outside the CDR3, taken from reference TRBV13 and TRBJ2-7): AAGVIQSPRHLIKEKRETATLKCYPIPRHDTVYWYQQGPGQDPQFLISFYEKMQSDKGSIPDRFSAQQFSDYHSELNMSSLELGDSALYFCASSGTSGSREQYFGPGTRLTVT.

The genes are TRBV21-1 and TRBJ2-1; TRBD1, the table's D call, lacks a check against the DNA. TRBV21-1 constitutes a pseudogene. The CDR3 is 20 residues long. DNA of the CDR3: TGTGCCAGCAGCTCCCCCAGAGGGGACAGGGGGCGCGACCCCTACAATGAGCAGTTCTTC. This sequence encodes CASSSPRGDRGRDPYNEQFF.

The rearrangement uses TRBV4-3 and TRBJ1-1; possible D gene TRBD1, 6 bases. Trimming took 0 bases from V and 4 from J, leaving 12 bases between them. CDR3 length: 15 residues. CDR1 is LGHNA, CDR2 YSLEER, per germline. Written as DNA, the CDR3 is TGCGCCAGCAGCCAAGAAGGGGACACGGGCACTGAAGCTTTCTTT. This translates into CASSQEGDTGTEAFF.

This clone was seen once. This rearrangement joins TRBV6-5 to TRBJ2-2; tentatively, D is TRBD1 or TRBD2 (5 bases each). The ends were cut back, 4 bases at V and 3 bases at J, with 12 bases in the middle. The CDR3 totals 15 residues. CDR1 is MNHEY, CDR2 SVGAGI, per germline. The CDR3 DNA reads as TGTGCCAGCAGTTTTAGCAGAGGGGACACCGGGGAGCTGTTTTTT. It translates to CASSFSRGDTGELFF.

The chain joins TRBV7-3 to TRBJ2-3; D unresolved. CDR3 length: 15 residues. The germline CDR1 and CDR2 sequences are SGHTA and FQGTGA. Trimming left V 2 bases short and J 0 bases short, with 9 bases between. CDR3 sequence (DNA): TGTGCCAGCAGCTTACGAGACTCCAGCACAGATACGCAGTATTTT. Amino acids: CASSLRDSSTDTQYF.

This clone was counted a single time. V and J are TRBV2 and TRBJ2-7, with 8 bases that match TRBD1. From germline, CDR1 is SNHLY and CDR2 FYNNEI. The CDR3 is 13 residues long. Unmatched junction bases numbered 3, after V lost 5 bases and J lost 3 bases. The CDR3 sequence: CASSLTGDYEQYF. CDR3 sequence (DNA): TGTGCCAGCAGTCTGACAGGGGACTACGAGCAGTACTTC.

The chain has TRBV27 and TRBJ2-7, with D unclear. The CDR3 has 14 residues. Germline CDR1 reads MNHEY; CDR2 reads SMNVEV (reference sequence). V was trimmed by 3 bases and J by 0 bases, leaving 9 bases between them. The CDR3 is CASSFGGPSYEQYF. CDR3 nucleotides: TGTGCCAGCAGTTTTGGTGGTCCCTCCTACGAGCAGTACTTC.

This clone appeared a single time. DNA for the CDR3: TGCGCCAGCAGCCAAGATCAGGGGGTAGGGGAAAAACTGTTTTTT. Translation gives CASSQDQGVGEKLFF. The chain links TRBV4-1 to TRBJ1-4, with TRBD1 matching 7 bases. The CDR3 has 15 residues. CDR1 is MGHRA, CDR2 YSYEKL, per germline. V lost 0 bases and J lost 8; bases outside the gene matches: 6.

The chain carries TRBV13 and TRBJ2-3; unclear D gene. This CDR3 is 16 amino acids long. V was clipped by 0 bases and J by 0 bases, with 10 bases between them. The germline CDR1 and CDR2 sequences are PRHDT and FYEKMQ (reference sequence). The DNA of the CDR3 is TGTGCCAGCAGCTTAGGTGACGGATCTAGCACAGATACGCAGTATTTT. This translates into CASSLGDGSSTDTQYF. The full variable domain, its missing parts supplied by reference TRBV13 and TRBJ2-3, is AAGVIQSPRHLIKEKRETATLKCYPIPRHDTVYWYQQGPGQDPQFLISFYEKMQSDKGSIPDRFSAQQFSDYHSELNMSSLELGDSALYFCASSLGDGSSTDTQYFGPGTRLTVL.

J is TRBJ2-4 and V is TRBV28; D is undetermined. Trimming pared 5 bases from V and 0 bases from J, leaving 5 bases between. From germline, CDR1 is MDHEN and CDR2 SYDVKM. This CDR3 spans 13 amino acids. The CDR3 DNA reads TGTGCCAGCAGTCACACAGCCAAAAACATTCAGTACTTC. It encodes CASSHTAKNIQYF.

The V and J genes are TRBV27 and TRBJ1-5, with D hard to call. The CDR3 spans 14 residues. V gave up 0 bases and J gave up 2 bases, with 5 bases separating them. CDR1 MNHEY and CDR2 SMNVEV come from the germline V gene (reference sequence). This CDR3 reads CASSLSRGNQPQHF. The CDR3 bases are TGTGCCAGCAGTTTATCACGGGGCAATCAGCCCCAGCATTTT.

The chain combines TRBV27 with TRBJ2-1; 9 bases line up with TRBD1. The CDR3 length is 18 residues. Germline-derived CDR1 and CDR2 are MNHEY and SMNVEV (reference sequence). V trimming: 3 bases; J trimming: 5 bases; junction bases outside the gene matches: 14. For the CDR3, the DNA is TGTGCCAGCAGTTTCACCGTGCCACGGGACAGGGTCCACAATGAGCAGTTCTTC. Translating gives CASSFTVPRDRVHNEQFF.